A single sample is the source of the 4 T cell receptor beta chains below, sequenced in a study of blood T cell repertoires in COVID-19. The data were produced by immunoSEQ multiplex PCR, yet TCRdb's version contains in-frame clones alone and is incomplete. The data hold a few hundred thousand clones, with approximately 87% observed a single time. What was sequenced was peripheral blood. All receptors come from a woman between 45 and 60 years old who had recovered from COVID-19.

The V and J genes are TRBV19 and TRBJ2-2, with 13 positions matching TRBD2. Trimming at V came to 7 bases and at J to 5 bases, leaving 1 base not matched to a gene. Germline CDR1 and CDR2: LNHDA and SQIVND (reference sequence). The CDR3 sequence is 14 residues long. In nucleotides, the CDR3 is TGTGCCAGTATGGGACTAGCGGGAACCGGGGAGCTGTTTTTT. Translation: CASMGLAGTGELFF. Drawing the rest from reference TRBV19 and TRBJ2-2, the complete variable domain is DGGITQSPKYLFRKEGQNVTLSCEQNLNHDAMYWYRQDPGQGLRLIYYSQIVNDFQKGDIAEGYSVSREKKESFPLTVTSAQKNPTAFYLCASMGLAGTGELFFGEGSRLTVL.

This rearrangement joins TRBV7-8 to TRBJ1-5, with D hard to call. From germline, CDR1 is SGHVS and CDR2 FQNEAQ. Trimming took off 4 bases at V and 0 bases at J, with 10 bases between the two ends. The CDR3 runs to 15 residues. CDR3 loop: CASSSRRYSNQPQHF. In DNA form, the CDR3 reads TGTGCCAGCAGCTCGAGGAGATATAGCAATCAGCCCCAGCATTTT. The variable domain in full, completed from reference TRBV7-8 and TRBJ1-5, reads GAGVSQSPRYKVAKRGQDVALRCDPISGHVSLFWYQQALGQGPEFLTYFQNEAQLDKSGLPSDRFFAERPEGSVSTLKIQRTQQEDSAVYLCASSSRRYSNQPQHFGDGTRLSIL.

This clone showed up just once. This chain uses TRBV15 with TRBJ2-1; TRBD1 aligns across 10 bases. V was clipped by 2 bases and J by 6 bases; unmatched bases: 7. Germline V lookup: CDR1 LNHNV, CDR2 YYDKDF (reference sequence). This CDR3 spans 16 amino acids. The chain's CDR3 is CATSRRRDRGSNEQFF. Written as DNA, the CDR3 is TGTGCCACCAGCAGAAGAAGGGACAGGGGTAGCAATGAGCAGTTCTTC.

This chain's CDR3 is CSASSRREQETQYF. The CDR3 nucleotides read TGCAGTGCTAGTAGTAGGAGGGAGCAAGAGACCCAGTACTTC. V usage is TRBV20-1 and J usage is TRBJ2-5; perhaps TRBD2 as D (6 bases). This CDR3 is 14 amino acids long. The germline V gene has CDR1 DFQATT and CDR2 SNEGSKA (reference sequence). Trimming shortened V by 3 bases and J by 2 bases, and 13 bases separated the two germline ends.